The 27 T cell receptor beta chains presented below share a single source sample, sequenced in a study of T-cell reconstitution after alpha-beta-depleted transplantation in children. Unique molecular identifiers were used in preparing the TCRbeta library. Each CDR3 protein is one row after TCRdb ran MiXCR on the PCR reads. The sample includes about 190,000 distinct CDR3 sequences, roughly 7.5% of them seen just once. The material sequenced was PBMCs from the stem cell graft donor, taken from the stem cell graft. The source is a human donor who donated a stem cell graft to a child with Wiskott-Aldrich syndrome.

This clonotype occurred many times. The chain employs TRBV5-1 and TRBJ1-2; D may be TRBD1 (6 bases). From germline, CDR1 is SGHRS and CDR2 YFSETQ. This CDR3 has 15 amino acids. V was clipped by 2 bases and J by 2 bases, with 13 bases between them. CDR3 in DNA: TGCGCCAGCAGCTTTTCCAGGGGAGAGAACTATGGCTACACCTTC. As protein: CASSFSRGENYGYTF.

This clonotype turned up a few times. The CDR3 region is CASSPPWDNEQFF. In DNA, the CDR3 is TGTGCCAGCTCACCACCATGGGACAATGAGCAGTTCTTC. The genes are TRBV18 and TRBJ2-1; D unclear. V lost 0 bases, J lost 5 bases, and 5 bases lay in between. CDR3 size: 13 residues. Looked up from germline, CDR1 is KGHSH and CDR2 is LQKENI.

The chain links TRBV18 to TRBJ2-1, with D tentatively TRBD2 (5 bases). This CDR3 is 15 amino acids long. Germline V gene sequence: CDR1 KGHSH, CDR2 LQKENI. V gave up 3 bases and J gave up 8 bases, with 17 bases separating them. CDR3 DNA: TGTGCCAGCTCACCCCAGATAACCGGGAACGATGAGCAGTTCTTC. Its translation is CASSPQITGNDEQFF.

This clonotype was detected many times. This chain connects TRBV11-3 to TRBJ2-4; no firm D call. The V end was cut by 5 bases, the J end by 0 bases, with 8 bases between. The CDR3 loop spans 14 amino acids. Germline V gene sequence: CDR1 SGHNT, CDR2 YENEEA. The DNA for the CDR3 is TGTGCCAGCAGCCCCATTGGAGCCAAAAACATTCAGTACTTC. Its protein is CASSPIGAKNIQYF.

The genes are TRBV5-1 and TRBJ1-1, with a possible D match to TRBD1 (6 bases). This CDR3 spans 16 amino acids. Trimming removed 4 bases at V and 4 bases at J, with 20 bases between. Germline V gives CDR1 SGHRS, CDR2 YFSETQ. CDR3: CASSSAGGGYGTEAFF. DNA of the CDR3: TGCGCCAGCAGCAGTGCGGGGGGCGGTTACGGCACTGAAGCTTTCTTT.

This clonotype appeared many times. The chain couples TRBV10-3 to TRBJ2-3; D not certain. Germline V gene lookup returns CDR1 ENHRY and CDR2 SYGVKD. The V end was cut by 6 bases, the J end by 0 bases, with 4 bases between. The CDR3 sequence is 12 residues long. CDR3 sequence (DNA): TGTGCCATCAGCAAAAGCACAGATACGCAGTATTTT. Translated: CAISKSTDTQYF.

J is TRBJ1-2 and V is TRBV6-1; no definite D call. Deletions cut 0 bases from V and 7 bases from J, with 15 bases between. CDR1 MNHNS and CDR2 SASEGT come from the germline V gene. The CDR3 spans 15 residues. The CDR3 DNA reads as TGTGCCAGCAGTGAAGCCGACTTCCAGTCGGGTGGCTACACCTTC. Translated: CASSEADFQSGGYTF.

This clonotype has only a few counts. CDR3 sequence (DNA): TGTGCCAGCAGTGCAGACTTATTCATGAACACTGAAGCTTTCTTT. Translated, it gives CASSADLFMNTEAFF. The chain has TRBV6-4 and TRBJ1-1, with D uncertain. The V gene lost 4 bases and the J gene lost 0 bases, with 12 bases spanning the gap. The CDR3 runs to 15 residues. Per germline, CDR1 MRHNA and CDR2 SNTAGT.

This clonotype was counted ten times or more. The chain has TRBV10-3 and TRBJ2-5; no clear D. The CDR3 covers 15 residues. V lost 3 bases and J lost 5, with 16 bases in between. Germline CDR1 and CDR2: ENHRY and SYGVKD. CDR3 nucleotides: TGTGCCATCAGTGATAGAAGTAATCTTGCGGAGACCCAGTACTTC. Protein: CAISDRSNLAETQYF.

This clonotype was picked up many times. The V and J genes are TRBV20-1 and TRBJ2-3, with D possibly matching TRBD2 (5 bases). Germline CDR1 is DFQATT and CDR2 is SNEGSKA (reference sequence). This CDR3 has 14 residues. CDR3 sequence: CSALLASSTDTQYF. In DNA, the CDR3 is TGCAGCGCTCTTTTAGCGTCGAGCACAGATACGCAGTATTTT.

In this sample, this clonotype turned up many times. The chain employs TRBV5-1 and TRBJ2-7, with 8 bases that match TRBD1. CDR1 is SGHRS, CDR2 YFSETQ, per germline. The length of the CDR3 is 13 residues. After removal of 7 bases from V and 2 bases from J, the junction contained 5 bases not matched to a gene. Here the CDR3 DNA reads TGCGCCAGCCATCGGGACAGGCCCTACGAGCAGTACTTC. Translated, it gives CASHRDRPYEQYF.

This clonotype has ten or more counts. The chain joins TRBV12-3 or TRBV12-4 to TRBJ2-7; no clear D. V was clipped by 8 bases and J by 4 bases, with 6 bases between them. This CDR3 region has 10 residues. CDR3: CASGSYEQYF. In DNA, the CDR3 is TGTGCCAGCGGCTCTTACGAGCAGTACTTC.

The V gene is TRBV3-1, the J gene TRBJ1-1; no definite D call. V shed 2 bases and J shed 4 bases, with 11 bases lying between them. CDR1 LGHDT and CDR2 YNNKEL come from the germline V gene (reference sequence). The length of the CDR3 is 14 residues. CDR3 protein: CASSQPGRGTEAFF. Written as DNA, the CDR3 is TGTGCCAGCAGCCAACCCGGACGGGGCACTGAAGCTTTCTTT.

This clonotype was recorded many times. The genes are TRBV15 and TRBJ1-3; 9 bases are a match to TRBD1. V lost 4 bases, J lost 8 bases, and 6 bases stayed unmatched. The CDR3 length is 14 residues. The V gene's germline CDR1 is LNHNV and CDR2 YYDKDF (reference sequence). The CDR3, as DNA: TGTGCCACCAGCAAAGGGACAGGGCCGGACACCATATATTTT. Its translation: CATSKGTGPDTIYF.

In its sample, this clonotype was seen many times. This rearrangement joins TRBV7-2 to TRBJ2-7; D unresolved. Germline CDR1 is SGHTA and CDR2 is FQGNSA. V gave up 5 bases and J gave up 3 bases, with 11 bases separating them. This CDR3 contains 13 residues. In DNA, the CDR3 is TGTGCCAGCAGCCCGACCGGCAACTACGAGCAGTACTTC. Its translation is CASSPTGNYEQYF.

CDR3 sequence (DNA): TGTGCCAGCAGCCAACGGAGGGACAGTCTCAGCACAGATACGCAGTATTTT. This encodes CASSQRRDSLSTDTQYF. The chain carries TRBV14 and TRBJ2-3, with a weak D call TRBD1 (7 bases). Germline V gives CDR1 SGHDN, CDR2 FVKESK. The V end lost 2 bases, the J end lost 0 bases, and 15 bases lay between the germline ends. The CDR3 extends over 17 amino acids.

This clonotype was observed many times. This sequence joins TRBV7-2 and TRBJ2-7, with D hard to call. Germline-derived CDR1 and CDR2 are SGHTA and FQGNSA. CDR3 length equals 14 residues. Trimming took off 1 base at V and 0 bases at J, with 7 bases between the two ends. CDR3 bases: TGTGCCAGCAGCTTAGACTCCCTCTCCTACGAGCAGTACTTC. It yields the protein CASSLDSLSYEQYF.

In its sample, this clonotype was seen many times. This chain connects TRBV5-1 to TRBJ2-3; 12 bases agree with TRBD1. With 4 bases clipped from V and 5 bases from J, the junction kept 8 bases outside the gene matches. The CDR3 contains 16 residues. Germline assignment: CDR1 SGHRS and CDR2 YFSETQ. The CDR3 protein is CASSRGTGGLVDTQYF. For the CDR3, the DNA is TGCGCCAGCAGCCGCGGGACAGGGGGCTTGGTAGATACGCAGTATTTT.

This clonotype was observed at least ten times. The rearrangement uses TRBV7-7 and TRBJ2-7; possible D gene TRBD1, 5 bases. V shed 5 bases and J shed 2 bases, with 13 bases lying between them. Germline CDR1 and CDR2: SSHAT and FNYEAQ (reference sequence). This CDR3 has 14 amino acids. The CDR3 reads CASSPGAGTYEQYF. DNA for the CDR3: TGTGCCAGCAGCCCTGGGGCAGGTACCTACGAGCAGTACTTC.

This clonotype was detected many times. The chain links TRBV5-1 to TRBJ2-7; 10 bases line up with TRBD1. Germline V gives CDR1 SGHRS, CDR2 YFSETQ. Trimming cost V 4 bases and J 5 bases; bases outside gene matches: 6. CDR3 length: 14 amino acids. DNA for the CDR3: TGCGCCAGCAGCCCACGACAGGGGGCGGACGAGCAGTACTTC. Translation: CASSPRQGADEQYF.

This clonotype was observed a handful of times. V is TRBV3-1 and J is TRBJ2-5; tentatively, D is TRBD2 (5 bases). V lost 0 bases and J lost 3, with 11 bases in between. The germline V gene has CDR1 LGHDT and CDR2 YNNKEL (reference sequence). This CDR3 contains 15 residues. CDR3 nucleotides: TGTGCCAGCAGCCAAGACGGACTCAGCGAAGAGACCCAGTACTTC. Its protein is CASSQDGLSEETQYF.

The chain couples TRBV3-1 to TRBJ1-1; D uncertain. Germline V gene lookup returns CDR1 LGHDT and CDR2 YNNKEL (reference sequence). The germline V and J ends were trimmed by 4 bases and 8 bases, with 14 bases remaining between them. The CDR3 has 13 residues. This chain's CDR3 is CASSPQWEPEAFF. Written as DNA, the CDR3 is TGTGCCAGCAGCCCACAGTGGGAGCCCGAAGCTTTCTTT.

This clonotype occurred a few times. V usage is TRBV14 and J usage is TRBJ2-5; D possibly corresponds to TRBD2 (5 bases). Trimming cost V 3 bases and J 0 bases, with 14 bases left between them. Germline CDR1 SGHDN, CDR2 FVKESK. The CDR3 contains 16 residues. CDR3 sequence reads: CASSHLDGGYQETQYF. In nucleotides, the CDR3 is TGTGCCAGCAGCCATTTGGACGGCGGGTACCAAGAGACCCAGTACTTC. The full variable domain, rest sourced from reference TRBV14 and TRBJ2-5, is EAGVTQFPSHSVIEKGQTVTLRCDPISGHDNLYWYRRVMGKEIKFLLHFVKESKQDESGMPNNRFLAERTGGTYSTLKVQPAELEDSGVYFCASSHLDGGYQETQYFGPGTRLLVL.

In its sample, this clonotype was seen a few times. The chain joins TRBV7-8 to TRBJ1-5, with D perhaps TRBD1 (5 bases). Germline V gives CDR1 SGHVS, CDR2 FQNEAQ. The CDR3 has 16 amino acids. V lost 1 base, J lost 1 base, and 11 bases lay in between. The CDR3 loop is CASSLVGPHSNQPQHF. CDR3 coding DNA: TGTGCCAGCAGCTTAGTGGGGCCCCACAGCAATCAGCCCCAGCATTTT.

The rearrangement links TRBV7-2 to TRBJ2-5; D ambiguous. The V end was cut by 3 bases, the J end by 4 bases, with 9 bases between. Germline assignment: CDR1 SGHTA and CDR2 FQGNSA. This CDR3 is built from 13 residues. CDR3 DNA: TGTGCCAGCAGCTTTGATCTGGGAGAGACCCAGTACTTC. It yields the protein CASSFDLGETQYF.

This sequence joins TRBV30 and TRBJ1-2, with D perhaps TRBD1 (5 bases). Germline CDR1 is GTSNPN and CDR2 is SVGIG (reference sequence). The CDR3 spans 14 residues. V gave up 4 bases and J gave up 5 bases, with 17 bases separating them. CDR3 sequence (DNA): TGTGCCTGGAATCTCGGGGGAGAAGGATATGGCTACACCTTC. It codes for CAWNLGGEGYGYTF.

This clonotype was detected many times. This chain joins TRBV20-1 and TRBJ1-2; 8 nucleotides agree with TRBD1. The CDR3 runs 16 residues. Germline assignment: CDR1 DFQATT and CDR2 SNEGSKA (reference sequence). The J segment lost 1 base and the V segment lost 2 bases, leaving 9 bases of the junction unmatched. The CDR3 region is CSARFTPGQVNYGYTF. Written as DNA, the CDR3 is TGCAGTGCTAGATTCACTCCGGGACAGGTTAACTATGGCTACACCTTC.